Each of the 6 T cell receptor beta chains below was sequenced from the same sample in a study of cytomegalovirus exposure and HLA in healthy donors. PCR used 60 Vbeta primers and 13 Jbeta primers. TCRdb's copy holds only in-frame clones and misses some; the assay was immunoSEQ multiplex PCR. The sample has roughly 220,000 clones; around 80% are singletons. The sequencing input was PBMCs. Receptors were obtained from a man younger than 45 in good health and CMV-seronegative.

The chain links TRBV7-2 to TRBJ2-3, with 11 bases matching TRBD2. V was clipped by 5 bases and J by 2 bases; unmatched bases: 9. The CDR3 sequence is 17 residues long. The germline V gene encodes CDR1 SGHTA and CDR2 FQGNSA. In DNA form, the CDR3 reads TGTGCCAGCAGCGTCCGACTAGCGGGGCAGCCCACAGATACGCAGTATTTT. This codes for CASSVRLAGQPTDTQYF.

The V call is TRBV6-1, the J call TRBJ2-2, with D maybe TRBD1 (6 bases). The CDR3 extends over 14 amino acids. Germline loops: CDR1 MNHNS, CDR2 SASEGT. V shed 3 bases and J shed 5 bases, with 10 bases lying between them. The CDR3, as DNA: TGTGCCAGCAGTGAGAGAAGGGGGACCGGGGAGCTGTTTTTT. This gives the protein CASSERRGTGELFF.

This chain uses TRBV11-2 with TRBJ2-1, with a possible D match to TRBD1 (6 bases). Germline V gene sequence: CDR1 SGHAT, CDR2 FQNNGV. The ends were cut back, 5 bases at V and 8 bases at J, with 16 bases in the middle. CDR3 length equals 14 residues. The DNA for the CDR3 is TGTGCCAGCAGCCATAACCCAGGGGCGGATGAGCAGTTCTTC. Translation: CASSHNPGADEQFF.

The chain joins TRBV9 to TRBJ1-5; no definite D call. This CDR3 is built from 14 residues. The V gene lost 0 bases and the J gene lost 4 bases, with 8 bases spanning the gap. Per the germline V gene, CDR1 is SGDLS and CDR2 is YYNGEE. The chain's CDR3 is CASSVGHGNQPQHF. CDR3 DNA: TGTGCCAGCAGCGTAGGACATGGAAATCAGCCCCAGCATTTT.

This clone was seen only a few times. The rearrangement links TRBV19 to TRBJ2-2, with D perhaps TRBD2 (6 bases). The germline gives CDR1 LNHDA, CDR2 SQIVND (reference sequence). The CDR3 loop spans 15 amino acids. V shed 5 bases and J shed 4 bases, with 14 bases lying between them. The CDR3 spells CASSPSGGGTGELFF. The CDR3, as DNA: TGTGCCAGTAGTCCATCTGGGGGAGGCACCGGGGAGCTGTTTTTT.

The count of this clone is one. This chain uses TRBV9 with TRBJ2-3; the D gene is possibly TRBD2 (6 bases). There are 17 residues in the CDR3. V lost 0 bases to trimming and J lost 1 base, with 15 bases between them. The germline V gene has CDR1 SGDLS and CDR2 YYNGEE. The CDR3 DNA is TGTGCCAGCAGCGTAGGAGGGGAGGCAGGGCGCACAGATACGCAGTATTTT. As protein: CASSVGGEAGRTDTQYF.